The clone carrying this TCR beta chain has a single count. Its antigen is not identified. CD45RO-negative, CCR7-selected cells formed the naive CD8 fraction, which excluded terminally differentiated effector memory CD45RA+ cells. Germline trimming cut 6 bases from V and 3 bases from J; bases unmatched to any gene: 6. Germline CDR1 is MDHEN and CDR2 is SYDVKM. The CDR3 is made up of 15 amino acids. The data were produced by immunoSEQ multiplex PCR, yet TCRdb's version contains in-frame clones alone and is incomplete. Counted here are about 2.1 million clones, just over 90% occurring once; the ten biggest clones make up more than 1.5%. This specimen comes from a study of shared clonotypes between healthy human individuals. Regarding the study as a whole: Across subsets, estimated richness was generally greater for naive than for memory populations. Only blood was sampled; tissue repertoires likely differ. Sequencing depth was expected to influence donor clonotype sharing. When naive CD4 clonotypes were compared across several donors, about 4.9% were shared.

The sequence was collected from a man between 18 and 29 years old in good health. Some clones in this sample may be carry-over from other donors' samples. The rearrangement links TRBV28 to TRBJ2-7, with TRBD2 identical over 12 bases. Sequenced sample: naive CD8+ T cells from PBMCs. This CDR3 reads CASRELAGGLYEQYF. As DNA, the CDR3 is TGTGCCAGCAGGGAACTAGCGGGAGGACTCTACGAGCAGTACTTC.